This T cell receptor (beta chain) is drawn from a study of CD8 T cells in Susac syndrome. The V gene's germline CDR1 is MNHNS and CDR2 SASEGT. V was clipped by 5 bases and J by 8 bases, with 9 bases between them. This CDR3 region has 12 residues. RNA in amounts of roughly 0.5 to 1 ug was reverse transcribed with random hexamers. Multiplex PCR with immunoSEQ amplified the TCR beta CDR3 across 54 Vbeta and 13 Jbeta. TCRdb reanalysed the immunoSEQ multiplex PCR reads using MiXCR and keeps one entry per CDR3 protein. The sample holds 150,000 to 200,000 distinct CDR3 sequences, over 85% seen once. CD8+ and CD4+ T cells circulating in blood were sequenced for TCR beta.

The specimen was CD4+ T cells from PBMCs. The chain combines TRBV6-1 with TRBJ2-2; D possibly corresponds to TRBD1 (6 bases). The TCR comes from a human donor with multiple sclerosis. DNA of the CDR3: TGTGCCAGCAGTCCACAGGGTGGGGAGCTGTTTTTT. Amino acid sequence: CASSPQGGELFF.